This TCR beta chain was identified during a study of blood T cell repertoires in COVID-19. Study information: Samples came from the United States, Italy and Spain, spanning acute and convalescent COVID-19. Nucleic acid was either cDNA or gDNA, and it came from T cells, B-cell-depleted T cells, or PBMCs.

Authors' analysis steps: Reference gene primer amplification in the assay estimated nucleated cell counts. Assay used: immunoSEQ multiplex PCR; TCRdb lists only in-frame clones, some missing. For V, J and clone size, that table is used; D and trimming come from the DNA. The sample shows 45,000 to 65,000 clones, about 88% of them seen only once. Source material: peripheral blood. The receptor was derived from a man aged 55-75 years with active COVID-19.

The CDR3 protein is CASSQLGARNTEAFF. DNA of the CDR3: TGTGCCAGCAGCCAACTAGGGGCGCGGAACACTGAAGCTTTCTTT. The gene calls are TRBV3-1 (or the pseudogene TRBV3-2) and TRBJ1-1; perhaps TRBD1 as D (5 bases). V was cut by 2 bases and J by 1 base, with 11 bases left in between. From germline, CDR1 is LGHDT and CDR2 YNNKEL (reference sequence). This CDR3 has 15 amino acids.